The 22 T cell receptor beta chains below were found in one sample sequenced in a study of shared clonotypes between healthy human individuals. Data came from immunoSEQ multiplex PCR; TCRdb stores just in-frame clones and leaves some out. The sample consists of roughly 400,000 clones, just over 95% of them appearing once. The sample was memory CD8+ T cells sorted from blood. Subset defined: CD45RO+ cells pooled with CCR7-negative TemRA cells. These receptors all come from a man younger than 40 in good health.

This rearrangement joins TRBV25-1 to TRBJ1-1, with D perhaps TRBD1 (6 bases). V shed 5 bases and J shed 7 bases, with 17 bases lying between them. CDR3 size: 14 residues. Germline-derived CDR1 and CDR2 are MGHDK and SYGVNS. In DNA, the CDR3 is TGTGCCAGCAGTCCCCCGGGGGGCGGAAGTGAAGCTTTCTTT. Amino acids: CASSPPGGGSEAFF.

The chain joins TRBV28 to TRBJ1-5, with a tentative D call TRBD1 (6 bases). V gave up 4 bases and J gave up 5 bases, with 15 bases separating them. Germline assignment: CDR1 MDHEN and CDR2 SYDVKM. This CDR3 has 15 amino acids. CDR3 coding DNA: TGTGCCAGCAGTTCTCCAGGGGAGGGCTATCAGCCCCAGCATTTT. It yields the protein CASSSPGEGYQPQHF.

This chain links TRBV10-3 with TRBJ2-7, with a possible D match to TRBD2 (5 bases). CDR3 length: 15 amino acids. Germline V lookup: CDR1 ENHRY, CDR2 SYGVKD. V was cut by 2 bases and J by 4 bases, with 15 bases left in between. CDR3 residues: CAISEPGLTRYEQYF. In DNA form, the CDR3 reads TGTGCCATCAGTGAGCCCGGACTGACACGTTACGAGCAGTACTTC.

The V and J genes are TRBV29-1 and TRBJ2-3, with a weak D call TRBD1 (5 bases). V was trimmed by 7 bases and J by 4 bases, leaving 30 bases between them. From germline, CDR1 is SQVTM and CDR2 ANQGSEA. The CDR3 is 18 residues long. CDR3 region: CSADDVAPQGDFADTQYF. CDR3 bases: TGCAGCGCTGACGATGTTGCACCCCAGGGCGATTTTGCAGATACGCAGTATTTT.

The V gene is TRBV19, the J gene TRBJ2-1; no definite D call. Trimming left V 5 bases short and J 2 bases short, with 4 bases between. CDR1 LNHDA and CDR2 SQIVND come from the germline V gene (reference sequence). CDR3 length: 12 residues. In nucleotides, the CDR3 is TGTGCCAGTAGTCTTACCTACAATGAGCAGTTCTTC. This translates into CASSLTYNEQFF.

Remarks on this clone: The sample carries other DNA sequences with the same CDR3. The genes are TRBV19 and TRBJ2-1; no firm D call. Germline V lookup: CDR1 LNHDA, CDR2 SQIVND (reference sequence). V lost 6 bases, J lost 7 bases, and 7 bases lay in between. The CDR3 spans 11 residues. CDR3 amino acids: CASRSGNEQFF. As DNA, the CDR3 is TGTGCCAGTAGATCCGGGAATGAGCAGTTCTTC. Full variable domain (missing parts from reference TRBV19 and TRBJ2-1): DGGITQSPKYLFRKEGQNVTLSCEQNLNHDAMYWYRQDPGQGLRLIYYSQIVNDFQKGDIAEGYSVSREKKESFPLTVTSAQKNPTAFYLCASRSGNEQFFGPGTRLTVL.

The chain is built from TRBV6-4 and TRBJ2-3, with D perhaps matching TRBD1 (6 bases). Germline-derived CDR1 and CDR2 are MRHNA and SNTAGT. V lost 2 bases and J 4 bases, leaving 16 bases between the germline ends. The CDR3 has 16 residues. The CDR3 nucleotides are TGTGCCAGCAGTGACGTAGCCAACAGGGCTGCAGATACGCAGTATTTT. This translates into CASSDVANRAADTQYF.

This clone came up once. The rearrangement joins TRBV7-2 to TRBJ2-1, with TRBD2 identical over 10 bases. The CDR3 contains 15 residues. CDR1 and CDR2 from the germline V gene are SGHTA and FQGNSA. With 5 bases clipped from V and 2 bases from J, the junction kept 3 bases outside the gene matches. The CDR3 reads CASSGSGRTYNEQFF. CDR3 sequence (DNA): TGTGCCAGCAGCGGTAGCGGGAGGACCTACAATGAGCAGTTCTTC.

V and J are TRBV5-4 and TRBJ2-5; 7 bases agree with TRBD1. Germline CDR1 SGHNT, CDR2 YYREEE (reference sequence). Trimming cost V 0 bases and J 5 bases; bases outside gene matches: 4. This CDR3 has 14 amino acids. The CDR3 DNA reads TGTGCCAGCAGCTTGGAAGGGGGCGCGGAGACCCAGTACTTC. Its protein product is CASSLEGGAETQYF.

About this clone itself: Other DNA sequences within the sample encode an identical CDR3. The V and J genes are TRBV7-2 and TRBJ2-7; 11 nucleotides match TRBD2. The germline V gene encodes CDR1 SGHTA and CDR2 FQGNSA. Losses at the gene ends were 2 bases for V and 7 bases for J; bases not matched to a gene: 4. CDR3 length: 14 residues. CDR3 region: CASSLTSGSGEQYF. CDR3 nucleotide sequence: TGTGCCAGCAGCTTAACTAGCGGGAGTGGAGAGCAGTACTTC.

This chain joins TRBV30 and TRBJ1-5, with 8 bases lining up with TRBD1. The CDR3 loop spans 15 amino acids. V dropped 2 bases and J dropped 4; count of bases not matched to a gene: 7. Germline CDR1 is GTSNPN and CDR2 is SVGIG (reference sequence). The CDR3 loop is CAWSNTGGGNQPQHF. CDR3 coding DNA: TGTGCCTGGAGTAACACAGGGGGTGGGAATCAGCCCCAGCATTTT. The full variable domain, with the rest looked up from reference TRBV30 and TRBJ1-5, is SQTIHQWPATLVQPVGSPLSLECTVEGTSNPNLYWYRQAAGRGLQLLFYSVGIGQISSEVPQNLSASRPQDRQFILSSKKLLLSDSGFYLCAWSNTGGGNQPQHFGDGTRLSIL.

The gene calls are TRBV7-9 and TRBJ2-5; D could derive from TRBD1 or TRBD2 (6 bases each). Germline-derived CDR1 and CDR2 are SEHNR and FQNEAQ (reference sequence). Trimming cost V 5 bases and J 1 base, with 14 bases left between them. The CDR3 runs to 15 residues. The CDR3 DNA is TGTGCCAGCAGCAGGGGGGACGGACGCCAAGAGACCCAGTACTTC. It specifies CASSRGDGRQETQYF.

The chain joins TRBV7-3 to TRBJ2-2; a weak D match, TRBD2 (5 bases). V was trimmed by 5 bases and J by 6 bases, leaving 10 bases between them. The germline V gene encodes CDR1 SGHTA and CDR2 FQGTGA. The CDR3 length is 13 residues. CDR3 residues: CASSLLGSGELFF. The CDR3 nucleotides are TGTGCCAGCAGCCTACTAGGGTCCGGGGAGCTGTTTTTT. The whole variable domain, remainder taken from reference TRBV7-3 and TRBJ2-2, is GAGVSQTPSNKVTEKGKYVELRCDPISGHTALYWYRQSLGQGPEFLIYFQGTGAADDSGLPNDRFFAVRPEGSVSTLKIQRTERGDSAVYLCASSLLGSGELFFGEGSRLTVL.

In the case of this clone: The same CDR3 is also encoded by other DNA sequences in this sample. The chain is built from TRBV6-5 and TRBJ2-1; TRBD2 matches 10 bases. V was clipped by 2 bases and J by 8 bases; unmatched bases: 3. The CDR3 spans 14 residues. CDR1 and CDR2 (germline): MNHEY, SVGAGI. CDR3 sequence reads: CASSYGTSVDEQFF. The DNA of the CDR3 is TGTGCCAGCAGTTACGGGACTAGCGTCGATGAGCAGTTCTTC.

The gene calls are TRBV7-9 and TRBJ2-1; the D gene is possibly TRBD2 (5 bases). The CDR3 is made up of 15 amino acids. Trimming removed 5 bases at V and 4 bases at J, with 15 bases between. Germline V gene data show CDR1 as SEHNR and CDR2 as FQNEAQ (reference sequence). CDR3 in DNA: TGTGCCAGCAGCGCGCGACGGGGTAGGTACAATGAGCAGTTCTTC. It encodes CASSARRGRYNEQFF. Full variable domain (rest looked up from reference TRBV7-9 and TRBJ2-1): DTGVSQNPRHKITKRGQNVTFRCDPISEHNRLYWYRQTLGQGPEFLTYFQNEAQLEKSRLLSDRFSAERPKGSFSTLEIQRTEQGDSAMYLCASSARRGRYNEQFFGPGTRLTVL.

J is TRBJ2-1 and V is TRBV7-9; D could derive from TRBD1 or TRBD2 (7 bases each). This CDR3 is 16 amino acids long. Germline CDR1 reads SEHNR; CDR2 reads FQNEAQ (reference sequence). The ends were cut back, 5 bases at V and 4 bases at J, with 18 bases in the middle. DNA of the CDR3: TGTGCCAGCAGCCCGCAGCGACAGGGAGGGTACAATGAGCAGTTCTTC. This translates into CASSPQRQGGYNEQFF.

The chain is built from TRBV6-1 and TRBJ2-5; D uncertain. Looked up from germline, CDR1 is MNHNS and CDR2 is SASEGT. The CDR3 extends over 15 amino acids. Trimming cost V 2 bases and J 1 base, with 11 bases left between them. CDR3 DNA: TGTGCCAGCAGTGAATCTCTCCTATTCCAAGAGACCCAGTACTTC. It yields the protein CASSESLLFQETQYF.

This clone has just one count. The DNA of the CDR3 is TGTGCCAGCAGCTCCGTCGGCAATGAGCAGTTCTTC. It codes for CASSSVGNEQFF. This rearrangement joins TRBV7-9 to TRBJ2-1; D uncertain. The CDR3 consists of 12 residues. Germline V gene data show CDR1 as SEHNR and CDR2 as FQNEAQ (reference sequence). V was shortened by 4 bases and J by 6 bases, with 7 bases between the two germline ends.

This chain links TRBV19 with TRBJ1-3; D might be TRBD1 (5 bases). V lost 3 bases to trimming and J lost 2 bases, with 8 bases between them. The CDR3 runs 14 residues. Germline V lookup: CDR1 LNHDA, CDR2 SQIVND (reference sequence). The CDR3 spells CASSMGGTGNTIYF. The CDR3 coding sequence is TGTGCCAGTAGTATGGGGGGGACTGGAAACACCATATATTTT.

The chain has TRBV6-5 and TRBJ1-4; D unresolved. V was shortened by 6 bases and J by 10 bases, with 15 bases between the two germline ends. CDR3 length equals 13 residues. The germline gives CDR1 MNHEY, CDR2 SVGAGI. CDR3 sequence: CASSPLRSGKLFF. CDR3 bases: TGTGCCAGCAGCCCTCTCAGAAGCGGAAAACTGTTTTTT.

The rearrangement uses TRBV5-5 and TRBJ2-5; the D gene is possibly TRBD1 (5 bases). Trimming left V 3 bases short and J 1 base short, with 13 bases between. The germline V gene encodes CDR1 SGHKS and CDR2 YYEKEE (reference sequence). The CDR3 totals 15 residues. CDR3 bases: TGTGCCAGCAGCTATATCGGACACCTCCAAGAGACCCAGTACTTC. This codes for CASSYIGHLQETQYF.

The V gene is TRBV5-4, the J gene TRBJ1-2, with D unresolved. Germline-derived CDR1 and CDR2 are SGHNT and YYREEE (reference sequence). The CDR3 has 14 amino acids. V gave up 3 bases and J gave up 4 bases, with 13 bases separating them. Here the CDR3 DNA reads TGTGCCAGCAGCTCCCCCCGGGTCGGCTATGGCTACACCTTC. It encodes CASSSPRVGYGYTF.